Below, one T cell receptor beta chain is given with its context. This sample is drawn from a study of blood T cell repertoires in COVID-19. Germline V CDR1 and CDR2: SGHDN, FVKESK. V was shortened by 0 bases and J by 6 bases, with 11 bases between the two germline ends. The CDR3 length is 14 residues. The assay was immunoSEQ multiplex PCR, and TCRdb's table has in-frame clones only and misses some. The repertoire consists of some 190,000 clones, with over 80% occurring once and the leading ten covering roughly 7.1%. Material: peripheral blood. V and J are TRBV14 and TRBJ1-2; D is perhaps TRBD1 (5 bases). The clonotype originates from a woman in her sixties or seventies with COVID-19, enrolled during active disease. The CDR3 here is CASSQDRATHGYTF. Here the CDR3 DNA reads TGTGCCAGCAGCCAAGACAGGGCTACCCATGGCTACACCTTC.